The present TCR beta chain was sequenced within a study of T cell changes during pregnancy in multiple sclerosis. The CDR3 runs to 14 residues. The ends were cut back, 0 bases at V and 1 base at J, with 7 bases in the middle. Germline CDR1 SGHRS, CDR2 YFSETQ. As concerns this clone: The sample carries other DNA sequences with the same CDR3.

Method: immunoSEQ multiplex PCR; TCRdb's copy keeps in-frame clones and lacks some. This sample has about 31,000 clones, with 87% found just once. The chain has TRBV5-1 and TRBJ1-1; weak D call: TRBD1 (5 bases). This TCR was sampled from a female donor with multiple sclerosis, enrolled in a pregnancy study. The material was CD8+ T cells from peripheral blood mononuclear cells, obtained before pregnancy. CDR3 protein: CASSLAGGNTEAFF. CDR3 DNA sequence: TGCGCCAGCAGCTTGGCGGGGGGGAACACTGAAGCTTTCTTT.